This T cell receptor (beta chain) comes out of a study of T-cell memory formation after mild COVID-19. TCRdb analysed the 5' RACE reads with MiXCR anew, one entry per CDR3 protein. Of 270,000 or so distinct CDR3 sequences detected, about 20% appear once; the ten largest clones hold under 25%. Study conclusions and caveats: Researchers could not confirm that second-wave clones peaking on day 37 targeted SARS-CoV-2.

Germline values: CDR1 SGHTA, CDR2 FQGNSA. The ends were cut back, 5 bases at V and 8 bases at J, with 13 bases in the middle. This CDR3 contains 14 residues. As regards this clonotype: The target antigen is unknown.

The chain employs TRBV7-2 and TRBJ1-6; D gene ambiguous. Sequencing was done on a sample of PBMCs or a T cell subset sorted from them (not recorded which). The source of this sequence is a man between 18 and 29 years old who had mild COVID-19 (a few samples of this study predate the infection). Cell type and time point are not known. The CDR3 sequence: CASSRDQDYSPLHF. The DNA of the CDR3 is TGTGCCAGCAGCCGTGATCAAGACTATTCACCCCTCCACTTT.